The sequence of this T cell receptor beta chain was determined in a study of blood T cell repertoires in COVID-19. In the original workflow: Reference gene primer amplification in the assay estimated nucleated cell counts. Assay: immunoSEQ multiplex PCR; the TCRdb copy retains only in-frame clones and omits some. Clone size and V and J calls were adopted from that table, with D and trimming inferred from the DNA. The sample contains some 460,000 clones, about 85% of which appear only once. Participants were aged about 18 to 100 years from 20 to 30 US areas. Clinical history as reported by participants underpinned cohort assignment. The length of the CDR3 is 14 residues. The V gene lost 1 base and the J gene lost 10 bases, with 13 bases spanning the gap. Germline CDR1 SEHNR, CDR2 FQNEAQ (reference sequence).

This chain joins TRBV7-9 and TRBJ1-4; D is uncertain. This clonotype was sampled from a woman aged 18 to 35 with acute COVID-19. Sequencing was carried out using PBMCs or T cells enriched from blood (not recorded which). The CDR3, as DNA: TGTGCCAGCAGCTTAGGTTTCGAGATTGGAAAACTGTTTTTT. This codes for CASSLGFEIGKLFF.